The clone carrying this T cell receptor beta chain came up a few times. TCRdb reprocessed the 5' RACE reads via MiXCR and lists one record per CDR3 protein. The sample includes about 290,000 distinct CDR3 sequences, about a sixth seen only once; the top ten take under 30%. The data stem from a study of T-cell memory formation after mild COVID-19. The sample consisted of PBMCs or a T cell subset sorted from them (not recorded which). This clonotype originated in a man aged 18 to 30 who had mild COVID-19 (a few samples of this study predate the infection). Cell type and time point are not known.

CDR3 protein: CASSLTRAGTEAFF. The CDR3 DNA reads TGTGCCAGCAGTTTAACGAGGGCGGGAACTGAAGCTTTCTTT. The chain has TRBV12-3 or TRBV12-4 and TRBJ1-1; no reliable D call. The CDR3 extends over 14 amino acids. V dropped 2 bases and J dropped 5 bases, with 12 bases sitting between them.